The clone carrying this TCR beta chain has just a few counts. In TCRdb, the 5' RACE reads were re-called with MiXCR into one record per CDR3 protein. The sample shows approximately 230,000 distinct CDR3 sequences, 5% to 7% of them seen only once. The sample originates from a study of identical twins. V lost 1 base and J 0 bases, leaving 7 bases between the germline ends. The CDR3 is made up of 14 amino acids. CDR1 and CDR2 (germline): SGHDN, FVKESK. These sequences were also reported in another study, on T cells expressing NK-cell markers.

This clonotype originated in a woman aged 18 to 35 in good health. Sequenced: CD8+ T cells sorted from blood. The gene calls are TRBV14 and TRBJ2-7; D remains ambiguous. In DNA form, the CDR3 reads TGTGCCAGCAGCCAAGCCATCTTCTCCTACGAGCAGTACTTC. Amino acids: CASSQAIFSYEQYF.